One sample yielded the 2 T cell receptor beta chains listed below, sequenced in a study of blood T cell repertoires in COVID-19 (dated by TCRdb to 2018 to 2020). Library preparation used the immunoSEQ multiplex PCR assay. TCRdb holds this immuneACCESS table with in-frame rearrangements only. Some clones are missing; in checked studies, unresolved V genes explain under half, and the rest has no known cause. Here the sample has about 97,000 clones; roughly 81% occur a single time. The top ten hold 8.5% to 10% of the sample. The sample comprised peripheral blood. Every receptor here comes from a middle-aged man with active or convalescent COVID-19.

The chain carries TRBV3-1 (or the pseudogene TRBV3-2) and TRBJ1-6, with D maybe TRBD1 (6 bases). The V end lost 1 base, the J end lost 9 bases, and 10 bases lay between the germline ends. Per the germline V gene, CDR1 is LGHDT and CDR2 is YNNKEL (reference sequence). CDR3 length: 14 residues. CDR3 sequence: CASSQGQAISPLHF. The DNA for the CDR3 is TGTGCCAGCAGCCAAGGACAGGCTATTTCACCCCTCCACTTT.

This clone was seen only a few times. The rearrangement joins TRBV7-9 to TRBJ1-3, with 7 bases identical to TRBD1. J was trimmed by 0 bases and V by 5 bases; bases with no gene match: 10. The CDR3 covers 17 residues. CDR1 is SEHNR and CDR2 is FQNEAQ in the germline V gene (reference sequence). CDR3 region: CASSLTPGQSSGNTIYF. CDR3 coding DNA: TGTGCCAGCAGCCTGACACCGGGACAGAGCTCTGGAAACACCATATATTTT.